The T cell receptor beta chain under discussion was sequenced for a study of blood T cell repertoires in COVID-19. In the study overall: The origin of the acute and convalescent COVID-19 samples was the United States, Italy and Spain.

V lost 5 bases and J lost 0; bases outside the gene matches: 8. Germline loops: CDR1 LGHNA, CDR2 YNFKEQ. The CDR3 extends over 16 amino acids. The data were produced by immunoSEQ multiplex PCR, yet TCRdb's version contains in-frame clones alone and is incomplete. The repertoire holds about 53,000 clones, just under 90% seen once, with 4% in the top ten. This sequence originates from a man aged 45-60 years with acute or convalescent COVID-19. The chain employs TRBV4-2 and TRBJ2-3; TRBD2 matches at 7 bases. Sequencing was done on a sample of peripheral blood. DNA for the CDR3: TGTGCCAGCAGCGCATACGGGGGGAGAAGCACAGATACGCAGTATTTT. Amino acid sequence: CASSAYGGRSTDTQYF.